Listed below are T cell receptor beta chains from one sample, sequenced in a study of T cell responses to AZD1222 COVID-19 vaccine. Measured with immunoSEQ multiplex PCR; TCRdb has only the in-frame clones, and not every one. The sample holds 110,000 to 150,000 clones, approximately 92% seen once. Sequenced material: peripheral blood, taken on day 0 of AZD1222 vaccination. These receptors were taken from an adult in good health. The CDR3 runs from the conserved cysteine through the conserved F or W. A D gene is named only where the DNA matches it firmly. Some rows mark clone size as missing; the rest say once, few, many or name a class of expanded clone.

v_call	d_call	j_call	clone_size	cdr3_aa	cdr3_nt
TRBV10-2	NA	TRBJ2-5	NA	CASSDFAIETQYF	TGCGCCAGCAGTGATTTTGCAATTGAGACCCAGTACTTC
TRBV14	NA	TRBJ1-4	NA	CASSHSPGITKLFF	TGTGCCAGCAGCCATAGTCCGGGTATAACAAAACTGTTTTTT
TRBV5-6	NA	TRBJ1-4	NA	CASSLAPGGYANEKLFF	TGTGCCAGCAGCTTGGCCCCCGGGGGGTACGCTAATGAAAAACTGTTTTTT
TRBV3-1/TRBV3-2	NA	TRBJ2-5	NA	CASSPDETQYF	TGTGCCAGCAGCCCTGATGAGACCCAGTACTTC
TRBV2	TRBD2	TRBJ2-2	NA	CASLGLAGAGELFF	TGTGCCAGCTTGGGACTAGCGGGAGCCGGGGAGCTGTTTTTT
TRBV28	NA	TRBJ1-4	once	CASSFPLTETNEKLFF	TGTGCCAGCAGTTTTCCGTTGACAGAAACTAATGAAAAACTGTTTTTT
TRBV5-1	NA	TRBJ2-3	NA	CASSLDSTDTQYF	TGCGCCAGCAGCTTGGACTCCACAGATACGCAGTATTTT
TRBV10-3	NA	TRBJ1-6	once	CAISPSGGSNSPLHF	TGTGCCATCAGCCCCTCGGGGGGAAGCAATTCACCCCTCCACTTT
TRBV7-9	TRBD1	TRBJ2-1	NA	CASSLRIGQGFRNEQFF	TGTGCCAGCAGCTTAAGAATCGGACAGGGGTTTAGGAATGAGCAGTTCTTC
TRBV7-3	TRBD2	TRBJ2-1	NA	CASSLTGRAPEQFF	TGTGCCAGCAGCTTAACAGGGAGGGCCCCTGAGCAGTTCTTC
TRBV11-2	TRBD2	TRBJ2-7	NA	CASSLRLAGPYEQYF	TGTGCCAGCAGCTTAAGACTAGCGGGGCCCTACGAGCAGTACTTC
TRBV30	NA	TRBJ1-1	NA	CAWSVDDSSEAFF	TGTGCCTGGAGTGTAGATGATAGCAGTGAAGCTTTCTTT
TRBV6-1	NA	TRBJ2-7	NA	CASSDLPLYYEQYF	TGTGCCAGCAGTGATTTACCCCTTTACTACGAGCAGTACTTC
TRBV18	TRBD1	TRBJ1-2	NA	CASSLGTESNYGYTF	TGTGCCAGCTCACTCGGGACAGAGTCTAACTATGGCTACACCTTC
TRBV7-6	TRBD1	TRBJ2-5	NA	CASSPREGTGGPRTQYF	TGTGCCAGCAGCCCTCGTGAAGGGACAGGGGGCCCACGGACCCAGTACTTC
TRBV5-6	NA	TRBJ2-2	NA	CASSLGGRFYTGELFF	TGTGCCAGCAGCTTAGGGGGTCGGTTTTACACCGGGGAGCTGTTTTTT
TRBV6-5	NA	TRBJ2-6	once	CASRAGSSGANVLTF	TGTGCCAGCCGGGCAGGATCCTCTGGGGCCAACGTCCTGACTTTC
TRBV5-1	NA	TRBJ1-2	once	CASSLEGLYTF	TGCGCCAGCAGCTTGGAAGGGCTTTACACCTTC
TRBV6-1	NA	TRBJ2-3	NA	CASSEVSGPGADTQYF	TGTGCCAGCAGTGAAGTAAGCGGTCCGGGGGCAGATACGCAGTATTTT
TRBV12-3/TRBV12-4	NA	TRBJ2-5	NA	CASSPGPRETQYF	TGTGCCAGCAGCCCGGGACCGCGAGAGACCCAGTACTTC
TRBV6-2/TRBV6-3	NA	TRBJ1-5	NA	CASSYRFGKGSNQPQHF	TGTGCCAGCAGTTACCGTTTTGGGAAGGGTAGCAATCAGCCCCAGCATTTT
TRBV6-5	NA	TRBJ1-1	NA	CASSYRPGGTEAFF	TGTGCCAGCAGTTACAGGCCTGGAGGCACTGAAGCTTTCTTT
TRBV7-9	NA	TRBJ1-2	few	CASSFGQIYGYTF	TGTGCCAGCAGCTTTGGTCAGATCTATGGCTACACCTTC
TRBV27	NA	TRBJ1-5	NA	CASSLYSGQPQHF	TGTGCCAGCAGTTTATATTCGGGTCAGCCCCAGCATTTT
TRBV27	TRBD1	TRBJ2-2	NA	CASSMGQRTGELFF	TGTGCCAGCAGTATGGGACAGCGAACCGGGGAGCTGTTTTTT
TRBV27	NA	TRBJ1-6	NA	CASSLFGGLDNSPLHF	TGTGCCAGCAGTTTATTCGGGGGACTAGATAATTCACCCCTCCACTTT
TRBV6-4	TRBD2	TRBJ2-3	NA	CASSESRGADTQYF	TGTGCCAGCAGTGAGTCCCGGGGGGCAGATACGCAGTATTTT
TRBV4-1	NA	TRBJ1-2	NA	CASSNRSSYGYTF	TGCGCCAGTAGCAACCGGTCCAGCTATGGCTACACCTTC
TRBV7-9	TRBD1	TRBJ1-2	NA	CASSLGAGGYYGYTF	TGTGCCAGCAGCTTAGGCGCAGGGGGTTACTATGGCTACACCTTC
TRBV28	NA	TRBJ1-1	NA	CASSKGATLNTEAFF	TGTGCCAGCAGTAAAGGGGCCACTTTGAACACTGAAGCTTTCTTT
TRBV28	NA	TRBJ2-7	NA	CASSPRGKWDIRRQQYF	TGTGCCAGCAGCCCTAGGGGAAAATGGGACATTAGGAGGCAGCAGTACTTC
TRBV30	NA	TRBJ1-1	NA	CAWIGLGTEAFF	TGTGCCTGGATAGGGTTAGGCACTGAAGCTTTCTTT
TRBV18	TRBD2	TRBJ2-7	NA	CASSPMGAGSYEQYF	TGTGCCAGCTCACCCATGGGAGCGGGATCCTACGAGCAGTACTTC
TRBV3-1/TRBV3-2	TRBD1	TRBJ1-1	NA	CASSPQDREGTEAFF	TGTGCCAGCAGCCCGCAAGACAGGGAAGGCACTGAAGCTTTCTTT
TRBV5-5	NA	TRBJ2-6	NA	CASSWGPIKADSRANVLTF	TGTGCCAGCAGCTGGGGACCCATCAAGGCGGATTCTAGGGCCAACGTCCTGACTTTC
TRBV7-9	NA	TRBJ1-3	NA	CASSLASALNTIYF	TGTGCCAGCAGCTTAGCGTCGGCGCTCAACACCATATATTTT
TRBV15	NA	TRBJ1-3	few	CATSRDIDRNTIYF	TGTGCCACCAGCAGAGATATAGATAGAAACACCATATATTTT
TRBV19	NA	TRBJ2-7	NA	CASSYEDRGRPTWTSGNYEQYF	TGTGCCAGTAGTTACGAGGACAGGGGGCGGCCGACTTGGACTAGCGGGAACTACGAGCAGTACTTC
TRBV19	NA	TRBJ1-1	NA	CASSIQGPNTEAFF	TGTGCCAGTAGTATACAGGGGCCGAACACTGAAGCTTTCTTT
TRBV6-5	TRBD2	TRBJ2-7	NA	CASSPRGGAAYEQYF	TGTGCCAGCAGTCCCCGGGGGGGAGCGGCCTACGAGCAGTACTTC
TRBV10-2	NA	TRBJ2-3	NA	CASSYIPLRTFGTSTDTQYF	TGCGCCAGCAGCTACATCCCTCTCAGGACTTTTGGTACTAGCACAGATACGCAGTATTTT
TRBV7-3	NA	TRBJ2-7	NA	CASSLLPGKYEQYF	TGTGCCAGCAGCCTCCTCCCGGGAAAATACGAGCAGTACTTC
TRBV5-1	TRBD1	TRBJ2-5	NA	CASSWDPQGATETQYF	TGCGCCAGCAGCTGGGATCCGCAGGGGGCTACCGAGACCCAGTACTTC
TRBV9	TRBD2	TRBJ2-1	NA	CASSQTSGSSYNEQFF	TGTGCCAGCAGCCAGACTAGCGGCTCCTCCTACAATGAGCAGTTCTTC
TRBV4-1	TRBD1	TRBJ2-7	NA	CASSHGQGPAYEQYF	TGCGCCAGCAGCCACGGACAGGGGCCCGCCTACGAGCAGTACTTC
TRBV24-1	TRBD1	TRBJ2-7	NA	CATSAGDRGAYEQYF	TGTGCCACCAGTGCCGGTGACAGGGGGGCCTACGAGCAGTACTTC
TRBV9	NA	TRBJ1-4	NA	CASSVRGGEEKLFF	TGTGCCAGCAGCGTAAGAGGGGGAGAGGAAAAACTGTTTTTT
TRBV27	NA	TRBJ1-4	NA	CASSLNQPWGRRDEKLFF	TGTGCCAGCAGTTTAAATCAGCCGTGGGGGCGTCGGGATGAAAAACTGTTTTTT
TRBV4-1	NA	TRBJ2-1	NA	CASSQSAAYNEQFF	TGCGCCAGCAGCCAAAGCGCGGCCTACAATGAGCAGTTCTTC